This passage covers 17 T cell receptor beta chains from one sample sequenced in a study of cytomegalovirus exposure and HLA in healthy donors (dated by TCRdb to the late 2010s). The library was built by means of the immunoSEQ multiplex PCR assay. For the multiplex PCR, a mixture combining 60 forward primers for TCR Vbeta segments and 13 reverse primers for TCR Jbeta segments was used. TCRdb carries this immuneACCESS record with in-frame sequences only. Its versions omit some clonotypes, under half of them owing to an unresolved V gene in the studies checked, with the rest unexplained. The sample data list about 170,000 clones, and 65% to 85% of these were observed just once. The ten largest make up roughly 4.8% of the sample. Material: PBMCs. These receptors came from a woman between 45 and 65 years old in good health and CMV-seropositive.

This clone has just one count. The genes are TRBV7-3 and TRBJ2-1, with 10 nucleotides matching TRBD1. Looked up from germline, CDR1 is SGHTA and CDR2 is FQGTGA. J was trimmed by 2 bases and V by 4 bases; bases with no gene match: 2. The CDR3 loop spans 15 amino acids. CDR3 sequence: CASSSDRGTYNEQFF. CDR3 nucleotide sequence: TGTGCCAGCAGCTCGGACAGGGGGACCTACAATGAGCAGTTCTTC.

V and J are TRBV5-1 and TRBJ2-7, with 8 bases identical to TRBD1. Germline V gene lookup returns CDR1 SGHRS and CDR2 YFSETQ. J gave up 3 bases and V 3 bases, and 5 bases lay outside the gene matches. The CDR3 is 14 residues long. The CDR3 region is CASSSGTGNYEQYF. The CDR3 DNA reads as TGCGCCAGCAGCTCCGGGACAGGCAACTACGAGCAGTACTTC.

The gene calls are TRBV28 and TRBJ2-3; 10 bases agree with TRBD1. Germline CDR1 and CDR2: MDHEN and SYDVKM. V trimming: 7 bases; J trimming: 4 bases; junction bases outside the gene matches: 5. This CDR3 spans 14 amino acids. CDR3: CASKTGGSPDTQYF. DNA of the CDR3: TGTGCCAGCAAGACAGGGGGCTCCCCAGATACGCAGTATTTT.

The chain recombines TRBV4-1 with TRBJ2-7; D is ambiguous. The CDR3 runs 14 residues. The V gene lost 3 bases and the J gene lost 2 bases, with 11 bases spanning the gap. CDR1 and CDR2 from the germline V gene are MGHRA and YSYEKL. The CDR3 DNA reads TGCGCCAGCAGCCAGTCGGGTCTTACCTACGAGCAGTACTTC. Amino acid sequence: CASSQSGLTYEQYF.

This clone was seen once. The V gene is TRBV6-5, the J gene TRBJ1-1; the D is unclear. The V end was cut by 6 bases, the J end by 7 bases, with 12 bases between. Germline assignment: CDR1 MNHEY and CDR2 SVGAGI. CDR3 length: 12 residues. CDR3 loop: CASSSWAYEAFF. CDR3 in DNA: TGTGCCAGCAGCTCTTGGGCCTATGAAGCTTTCTTT.

V gene TRBV6-6 combines with J gene TRBJ2-7; D might be TRBD1 (5 bases). The CDR3 loop spans 13 amino acids. Trimming cost V 2 bases and J 6 bases, with 11 bases left between them. CDR1 and CDR2 (germline): MNHNY, SVGAGI (reference sequence). The CDR3, as DNA: TGTGCCAGCAGTTACGGGGCTTCGGTCGAGCAGTACTTC. Protein: CASSYGASVEQYF.

The chain is built from TRBV10-3 and TRBJ1-2, with 7 bases that match TRBD1. J lost 6 bases, V lost 1 base, and 11 bases had no gene match. The germline V gene encodes CDR1 ENHRY and CDR2 SYGVKD. The CDR3 extends over 16 amino acids. CDR3 region: CAISEYRGSSLDGYTF. CDR3 sequence (DNA): TGTGCCATCAGTGAGTACAGGGGTTCGTCGTTAGATGGCTACACCTTC.

Of note for this clone: A junction end diverges from the germline sequence, so it may reflect a read error. The chain recombines TRBV18 with TRBJ1-4; TRBD1 matches at 7 bases. The CDR3 spans 16 residues. Germline CDR1 is KGHSH and CDR2 is LQKENI. CDR3 bases: TGTGCCAGCTCAGCACCTCACAGGGGAGGCAGTGAAAAACTGTTTTTT. Its translation: CASSAPHRGGSEKLFF.

The chain uses TRBV19 and TRBJ1-5, with 9 bases aligning to TRBD1. Trimming at V came to 3 bases and at J to 2 bases, leaving 8 bases not matched to a gene. This CDR3 comprises 17 residues. Per the germline V gene, CDR1 is LNHDA and CDR2 is SQIVND (reference sequence). CDR3: CASSIPRDRAGNQPQHF. The CDR3 region has the DNA TGTGCCAGTAGTATCCCCCGGGACAGGGCGGGCAATCAGCCCCAGCATTTT.

This chain links TRBV14 with TRBJ2-3; no firm D call. Trimming stripped 1 base from V and 9 bases from J, with 11 bases between. CDR3 length equals 13 residues. Germline lookup yields CDR1 SGHDN and CDR2 FVKESK. In DNA form, the CDR3 reads TGTGCCAGCAGCCAAGTTACTATTGGGACGCAGTATTTT. Protein product: CASSQVTIGTQYF.

The rearrangement joins TRBV27 to TRBJ1-4; D might be TRBD1 (5 bases). The length of the CDR3 is 13 residues. CDR1 and CDR2 (germline): MNHEY, SMNVEV (reference sequence). V lost 6 bases to trimming and J lost 6 bases, with 11 bases between them. The CDR3 DNA follows: TGTGCCAGCAGCAATCGCAGGGATGAAAAACTGTTTTTT. Protein product: CASSNRRDEKLFF.

CDR3 loop: CASSLLRDRDTDTQYF. In DNA, the CDR3 is TGTGCCAGCAGCTTACTCCGGGACAGAGACACAGATACGCAGTATTTT. The gene calls are TRBV7-8 and TRBJ2-3, with 7 bases fitting TRBD1. V trimming: 2 bases; J trimming: 2 bases; junction bases outside the gene matches: 7. The CDR3 covers 16 residues. CDR1 SGHVS and CDR2 FQNEAQ come from the germline V gene.

The chain employs TRBV18 and TRBJ2-1, with TRBD2 matching 8 bases. V gave up 1 base and J gave up 3 bases; unmatched junction bases: 20. CDR3 length: 21 amino acids. Looked up from germline, CDR1 is KGHSH and CDR2 is LQKENI. CDR3 residues: CASSPRAGSGAKTSLYNEQFF. As DNA, the CDR3 is TGTGCCAGCTCACCACGGGCCGGTAGCGGGGCTAAAACCTCTCTCTACAATGAGCAGTTCTTC.

The CDR3: CASSFRDRYGYTF. DNA for the CDR3: TGTGCCAGCAGCTTCCGAGACAGATATGGCTACACCTTC. The chain links TRBV13 to TRBJ1-2; perhaps TRBD1 as D (5 bases). V was pared by 3 bases and J by 5 bases, with 10 bases between. The CDR3 is 13 residues long. In germline, CDR1 is PRHDT, CDR2 FYEKMQ (reference sequence).

The genes are TRBV20-1 and TRBJ1-2, with D unresolved. CDR1 and CDR2 (germline): DFQATT, SNEGSKA (reference sequence). This CDR3 contains 10 residues. Here the CDR3 reads CSARSSGYTF. The DNA for the CDR3 is TGCAGCGCTCGGTCCTCTGGCTACACCTTC.

The rearrangement uses TRBV6-6 and TRBJ1-5; the D gene is possibly TRBD1 (5 bases). Trimming left V 5 bases short and J 8 bases short, with 16 bases between. Germline CDR1 and CDR2: MNHNY and SVGAGI (reference sequence). The CDR3 extends over 14 amino acids. The CDR3 sequence is CASSINWGGEPQHF. DNA of the CDR3: TGTGCCAGCAGTATAAATTGGGGAGGGGAGCCCCAGCATTTT.

The rearrangement joins TRBV11-3 to TRBJ2-1; 12 nucleotides align to TRBD2. V lost 5 bases and J lost 7; bases outside the gene matches: 9. Germline assignment: CDR1 SGHNT and CDR2 YENEEA. This CDR3 has 16 residues. DNA for the CDR3: TGTGCCAGCAGCCCGCGGTCTAGCGGGAGGGGAAATGAGCAGTTCTTC. The encoded protein is CASSPRSSGRGNEQFF.